Given below is one T cell receptor (beta chain) in context. The CDR3 spans 13 residues. Germline V gene sequence: CDR1 MNHEY, CDR2 SVGAGI. With 6 bases removed from V and 3 bases from J, the gap between germline ends came to 9 bases. This sample was included in a study of blood T cell repertoires in COVID-19. About the study: Both acute and convalescent COVID-19 samples were obtained from the United States, Italy and Spain.

Repertoires were generated with immunoSEQ multiplex PCR, while TCRdb's copy carries only in-frame clones and drops some. The data show 300,000 to 450,000 clones, 80% to 90% seen once. Participants' reported clinical history set cohort assignment. The chain uses TRBV6-5 and TRBJ1-5; possible D gene TRBD1, 6 bases. Material for sequencing was PBMCs or T cells enriched from blood (not recorded which). This clonotype was obtained from a man aged 30 to 39 who had recovered from COVID-19. The CDR3 DNA is TGTGCCAGCAGAGGGACACTCAATCAGCCCCAGCATTTT. Protein sequence: CASRGTLNQPQHF.